The rows below give T cell receptor beta chains drawn from one sample of a study of molecular identifiers for immune sequencing clone quantification. TCRdb fed the PCR reads into MiXCR, producing one record per CDR3 protein. The sample lists about 640,000 distinct CDR3 sequences, 20% occurring once. Material: naive CD8+ T cells from blood, with Jurkat cell RNA spiked in. These receptors all come from a human donor in good health. Some libraries in this study had Jurkat cell RNA spiked in. CDR3s include the opening cysteine and the closing phenylalanine or tryptophan. Each record gives: V gene, J gene, D gene, clone size, CDR3 protein, CDR3 DNA. D genes are given only for firm matches. Not every row has a clone size; where given, it reads once, few, many or a size class.

TRBV19,TRBJ2-3,-,-,CASGITYGGSSSTDTQYF,TGTGCCAGTGGTATCACCTACGGGGGTTCCTCTAGCACAGATACGCAGTATTTT
TRBV4-1,TRBJ2-1,-,many,CASSRDRNEQFF,TGCGCCAGCAGCCGAGACCGGAATGAGCAGTTCTTC
TRBV28,TRBJ1-6,-,many,CASSYPGGTDNSPLHF,TGTGCCAGCAGTTATCCGGGGGGGACGGATAATTCACCCCTCCACTTT
TRBV29-1,TRBJ2-3,TRBD1,many,CSVPGQIPDTQYF,TGCAGCGTGCCGGGACAGATCCCAGATACGCAGTATTTT
TRBV7-2,TRBJ1-1,-,many,CASSPTGFEAFF,TGTGCCAGCAGCCCAACAGGTTTTGAAGCTTTCTTT
TRBV3-1,TRBJ1-2,-,few,CASSQAVTGYGYTF,TGTGCCAGCAGCCAAGCAGTGACGGGCTATGGCTACACCTTC
TRBV7-9,TRBJ2-4,TRBD2,many,CASSGTSGSDSKNIQYF,TGTGCCAGCTCCGGGACTAGCGGTTCCGATTCCAAAAACATTCAGTACTTC
TRBV12-3/TRBV12-4,TRBJ2-1,-,-,CASSRGNSYNEQFF,TGTGCCAGCAGTAGGGGAAACTCCTACAATGAGCAGTTCTTC
TRBV28,TRBJ2-1,-,many,CASSRPRSVDNEQFF,TGTGCCAGCAGCCGGCCCCGGAGCGTCGACAATGAGCAGTTCTTC
TRBV10-2,TRBJ1-2,-,many,CASSDSLNYGYTF,TGCGCCAGCAGTGACAGCTTGAACTATGGCTACACCTTC
TRBV27,TRBJ2-1,-,-,CASSHRRGEQFF,TGTGCCAGCAGCCACAGAAGGGGTGAGCAGTTCTTC
TRBV6-2/TRBV6-3,TRBJ2-3,-,many,CASSYYGTDTQYF,TGTGCCAGCAGTTATTACGGAACAGATACGCAGTATTTT
TRBV12-3/TRBV12-4,TRBJ1-5,-,many,CASSFGRASNQPQHF,TGTGCCAGCAGTTTCGGCCGGGCTAGCAATCAGCCCCAGCATTTT
TRBV28,TRBJ1-5,TRBD1,many,CASCSGWSAGTGGDRSNQPQHF,TGTGCCAGCTGCTCAGGATGGTCGGCCGGGACAGGGGGCGATCGGAGCAATCAGCCCCAGCATTTT
TRBV7-6,TRBJ2-6,-,many,CASSYTAGPGANVLTF,TGTGCCAGCAGCTACACGGCGGGTCCTGGGGCCAACGTCCTGACTTTC
TRBV7-9,TRBJ2-7,-,-,CASSLGLKVRASYEQYF,TGTGCCAGCAGCTTAGGGCTGAAGGTCAGGGCCTCCTACGAGCAGTACTTC
TRBV19,TRBJ1-5,-,-,CASSIGGDQPQHF,TGTGCCAGTAGTATTGGAGGAGATCAGCCCCAGCATTTT
TRBV10-3,TRBJ2-1,TRBD2,few,CAISETVNSGYNEQFF,TGTGCCATCAGTGAGACAGTGAATAGCGGGTACAATGAGCAGTTCTTC
TRBV19,TRBJ2-3,TRBD1,few,CASRSSGQGALDTQYF,TGTGCCAGTAGATCTTCGGGACAGGGGGCTCTTGATACGCAGTATTTT
TRBV4-2,TRBJ1-5,-,many,CASSQTVLIQPQHF,TGTGCCAGCAGCCAAACGGTTCTAATCCAGCCCCAGCATTTT
TRBV12-3/TRBV12-4,TRBJ2-1,-,-,CASSLGPQAHNEQFF,TGTGCCAGCAGTCTCGGACCTCAAGCCCACAATGAGCAGTTCTTC
TRBV12-3/TRBV12-4,TRBJ2-7,TRBD2,few,CASTAGQSSYEQYF,TGTGCCAGCACAGCGGGGCAAAGCTCCTACGAGCAGTACTTC
TRBV6-5,TRBJ2-3,TRBD2,few,CASSHTSGGPPTDTQYF,TGTGCCAGCAGTCACACCTCGGGGGGGCCTCCTACAGATACGCAGTATTTT
TRBV20-1,TRBJ2-7,-,-,CSAMVLGEQYF,TGCAGTGCCATGGTGTTGGGTGAGCAGTACTTC
TRBV6-5,TRBJ1-1,-,few,CASNPGQRTEAFF,TGTGCCAGCAATCCGGGCCAACGCACTGAAGCTTTCTTT
TRBV4-3,TRBJ2-7,TRBD1,-,CASSRTTGGGTYEQYF,TGCGCCAGCAGCCGGACGACAGGGGGCGGCACCTACGAGCAGTACTTC
TRBV6-5,TRBJ2-5,TRBD1,-,CASSSLMDRPLETQYF,TGTGCCAGCAGTTCCCTGATGGACAGGCCTTTGGAGACCCAGTACTTC
TRBV5-8,TRBJ2-5,TRBD1,few,CASSFGQGLETQYF,TGTGCCAGCAGCTTTGGACAGGGCCTAGAGACCCAGTACTTC
TRBV7-9,TRBJ2-3,-,many,CASSLAADFTDTQYF,TGTGCCAGCAGCTTAGCGGCAGACTTCACAGATACGCAGTATTTT
TRBV6-6,TRBJ2-7,-,many,CASRDPGPLGEQYF,TGTGCCAGCAGGGATCCGGGACCTTTGGGCGAGCAGTACTTC
TRBV7-9,TRBJ2-7,-,many,CASSKWGSEQYF,TGTGCCAGCAGCAAATGGGGCAGCGAGCAGTACTTC
TRBV18,TRBJ2-7,-,-,CASSPTRQPLGSYEQYF,TGTGCCAGCTCACCCACTCGACAGCCCCTGGGGTCCTACGAGCAGTACTTC
TRBV4-1,TRBJ1-4,-,many,CASSQRTSLTGDNEKLFF,TGCGCCAGCAGCCAACGTACCTCATTGACAGGAGACAATGAAAAACTGTTTTTT
TRBV28,TRBJ2-7,-,many,CASRTSGFYEQYF,TGTGCCAGCAGGACGAGCGGTTTCTACGAGCAGTACTTC
TRBV11-2,TRBJ2-5,-,-,CASSLEGFGGTQYF,TGTGCCAGCAGCTTAGAAGGGTTCGGGGGGACCCAGTACTTC
TRBV2,TRBJ2-5,TRBD2,many,CASSTSGGHQETQYF,TGTGCCAGCAGCACTAGCGGGGGGCACCAAGAGACCCAGTACTTC
TRBV11-3,TRBJ2-7,TRBD1,few,CASSPRDRGHEQYF,TGTGCCAGCAGCCCCCGGGACAGGGGCCACGAGCAGTACTTC
TRBV20-1,TRBJ1-2,-,few,CSARNIAYYGYTF,TGCAGTGCTAGAAATATAGCATACTATGGCTACACCTTC
TRBV7-6,TRBJ2-5,-,many,CASSYTEFQETQYF,TGTGCCAGCAGCTACACAGAATTTCAAGAGACCCAGTACTTC
TRBV7-8,TRBJ2-1,TRBD1,many,CASSSRGTGGINEQFF,TGTGCCAGCAGCTCACGTGGGACAGGGGGGATCAATGAGCAGTTCTTC
TRBV13,TRBJ2-7,-,many,CASSLEGEQYF,TGTGCCAGCAGCCTGGAGGGCGAGCAGTACTTC
TRBV4-1,TRBJ2-1,TRBD1,many,CASSQAGGPGGEQFF,TGCGCCAGCAGCCAAGCTGGGGGACCAGGGGGTGAGCAGTTCTTC
TRBV7-2,TRBJ2-3,-,-,CASRISDTQYF,TGTGCCAGCAGGATATCAGATACGCAGTATTTT
TRBV5-1,TRBJ1-1,-,many,CASSWGGMNTEAFF,TGCGCCAGCAGCTGGGGGGGGATGAACACTGAAGCTTTCTTT
TRBV7-6,TRBJ2-7,-,-,CASSEQEAYEQYF,TGTGCCAGTTCGGAGCAGGAAGCCTACGAGCAGTACTTC
TRBV7-9,TRBJ1-6,-,many,CASSPSTSGPNSPLHF,TGTGCCAGCAGCCCGTCAACTTCGGGTCCTAATTCACCCCTCCACTTT
TRBV2,TRBJ1-5,-,many,CASTTSPYSNQPQHF,TGTGCCAGCACCACGAGCCCTTATAGCAATCAGCCCCAGCATTTT
TRBV5-8,TRBJ1-6,-,many,CASSSGTGGHSPLHF,TGTGCCAGCAGCTCCGGGACCGGGGGCCATTCACCCCTCCACTTT
TRBV7-9,TRBJ1-1,-,many,CASSSTGENTEAFF,TGTGCCAGCAGCTCGACAGGAGAGAACACTGAAGCTTTCTTT
TRBV13,TRBJ2-1,-,many,CASSSRLEPLNEQFF,TGTGCCAGCAGCTCCCGACTAGAGCCCCTCAATGAGCAGTTCTTC
TRBV12-3/TRBV12-4,TRBJ2-3,-,many,CATLSTDTQYF,TGTGCCACCTTAAGCACAGATACGCAGTATTTT
TRBV4-3,TRBJ1-1,-,-,CASSQEVYKATAFF,TGCGCCAGCAGCCAAGAGGTTTATAAGGCAACGGCTTTCTTT
TRBV29-1,TRBJ1-1,-,many,CRGGSYTEAFF,TGCAGAGGTGGGAGTTACACTGAAGCTTTCTTT
TRBV15,TRBJ2-7,-,-,CATRGAGSYEQYF,TGTGCCACCAGGGGCGCGGGCAGCTACGAGCAGTACTTC
TRBV7-2,TRBJ2-7,-,many,CASSFNGGRYEQYF,TGTGCCAGCAGCTTTAACGGGGGACGATACGAGCAGTACTTC
TRBV4-1,TRBJ2-4,TRBD1,-,CTSSQGAAKHIQYF,TGCACCAGCAGCCAGGGGGCCGCCAAACACATTCAGTACTTC
TRBV5-1,TRBJ2-5,TRBD2,once,CASSLEAGGPGGTQYF,TGCGCCAGCAGCTTGGAGGCGGGGGGGCCCGGGGGGACCCAGTACTTC